One and the same sample provided the 21 T cell receptor beta chains below, sequenced in a study of early T cells in non-severe SARS-CoV-2 infection. Each CDR3 protein is one row after TCRdb ran MiXCR on the 5' RACE reads. The table shows 80,000 to 95,000 distinct CDR3 sequences, with around 14% occurring only once. The material sequenced was whole blood. These receptors originate from an adult who was a healthcare worker with PCR-confirmed SARS-CoV-2 infection or an uninfected control (not recorded which).

The chain has TRBV28 and TRBJ2-7; 9 nucleotides align to TRBD2. V lost 4 bases, J lost 1 base, and 5 bases stayed unmatched. Per the germline V gene, CDR1 is MDHEN and CDR2 is SYDVKM. This CDR3 is 15 amino acids long. CDR3 sequence reads: CASSSSGAPSYEQYF. CDR3 bases: TGTGCCAGCAGTTCTAGCGGGGCCCCATCCTACGAGCAGTACTTC.

In this sample, this clonotype turned up a few times. The chain employs TRBV3-1 and TRBJ2-7; no reliable D call. The germline V gene has CDR1 LGHDT and CDR2 YNNKEL (reference sequence). Trimming removed 1 base at V and 6 bases at J, with 10 bases between. CDR3 length: 13 residues. The chain's CDR3 is CASSQAPMGEQYF. DNA of the CDR3: TGTGCCAGCAGCCAAGCCCCAATGGGCGAGCAGTACTTC.

This clonotype was observed a few times. This chain links TRBV7-2 with TRBJ2-5; D remains unclear. CDR1 and CDR2 (germline): SGHTA, FQGNSA. The V gene lost 5 bases and the J gene lost 3 bases, with 13 bases spanning the gap. The CDR3 is made up of 14 amino acids. Here the CDR3 reads CASSVEMVEETQYF. DNA for the CDR3: TGTGCCAGCAGCGTCGAGATGGTTGAAGAGACCCAGTACTTC.

The chain joins TRBV5-1 to TRBJ2-1; 11 bases are shared with TRBD2. The CDR3 is 18 residues long. The germline CDR1 and CDR2 sequences are SGHRS and YFSETQ. Trimming at V came to 0 bases and at J to 3 bases, leaving 8 bases not matched to a gene. CDR3 region: CASSLALAGGDLYNEQFF. CDR3 nucleotide sequence: TGCGCCAGCAGCTTGGCTCTAGCGGGGGGCGATCTCTACAATGAGCAGTTCTTC.

This clonotype was seen more than once but under ten times. The rearrangement uses TRBV7-8 and TRBJ2-6; 7 nucleotides agree with TRBD1. The J segment lost 0 bases and the V segment lost 5 bases, leaving 7 bases of the junction unmatched. Germline V CDR1 and CDR2: SGHVS, FQNEAQ. The CDR3 extends over 17 amino acids. CDR3 nucleotides: TGTGCCAGCAGCGGGGACAGCCCCCCCTCTGGGGCCAACGTCCTGACTTTC. It specifies CASSGDSPPSGANVLTF.

The chain combines TRBV12-3 or TRBV12-4 with TRBJ1-2; possibly TRBD1 for D (6 bases). CDR3 length: 12 residues. Trimming cost V 8 bases and J 5 bases, with 12 bases left between them. CDR3 loop: CASSYRDYGYTF. In nucleotides, the CDR3 is TGTGCCAGCTCGTACAGGGATTATGGCTACACCTTC.

The sample holds many counts of this clonotype. The rearrangement links TRBV6-4 to TRBJ2-1, with D unclear. Germline V gives CDR1 MRHNA, CDR2 SNTAGT. The CDR3 totals 15 residues. V was clipped by 0 bases and J by 8 bases, with 14 bases between them. The CDR3: CASSDSPDFGDEQFF. The CDR3 DNA reads as TGTGCCAGCAGTGACTCACCCGACTTTGGGGATGAGCAGTTCTTC.

The chain recombines TRBV30 with TRBJ1-1; no clear D gene. Trimming took 0 bases from V and 1 from J, leaving 6 bases between them. The CDR3 consists of 13 residues. Germline loops: CDR1 GTSNPN, CDR2 SVGIG (reference sequence). The CDR3 nucleotides are TGTGCCTGGAGTGTTGCTCCGAACACTGAAGCTTTCTTT. This sequence encodes CAWSVAPNTEAFF.

This chain links TRBV7-2 with TRBJ1-1, with D unresolved. CDR3 size: 13 residues. The V gene's germline CDR1 is SGHTA and CDR2 FQGNSA. Trimming cost V 5 bases and J 3 bases, with 10 bases left between them. In DNA form, the CDR3 reads TGTGCCAGCAGCACCGGCGTAGACACTGAAGCTTTCTTT. Translated, it gives CASSTGVDTEAFF.

This clonotype was found many times. CDR3 sequence: CASRLTLNNEKLFF. The CDR3 nucleotides read TGTGCCAGCAGACTGACCTTAAATAATGAAAAACTGTTTTTT. The chain carries TRBV12-3 or TRBV12-4 and TRBJ1-4; no clear D gene. V was clipped by 6 bases and J by 4 bases, with 12 bases between them. The CDR3 extends over 14 amino acids.

This chain joins TRBV30 and TRBJ2-3, with D perhaps matching TRBD2 (5 bases). The V gene lost 3 bases and the J gene lost 0 bases, with 13 bases spanning the gap. The CDR3 spans 15 residues. Germline V gene data show CDR1 as GTSNPN and CDR2 as SVGIG (reference sequence). This chain's CDR3 is CAWSPGWESTDTQYF. CDR3 nucleotide sequence: TGTGCCTGGAGCCCGGGGTGGGAGAGCACAGATACGCAGTATTTT.

In its sample, this clonotype was seen a few times. The chain has TRBV20-1 and TRBJ2-3, with 8 bases matching TRBD1. The CDR3 runs 15 residues. Germline V lookup: CDR1 DFQATT, CDR2 SNEGSKA (reference sequence). After removal of 2 bases from V and 5 bases from J, the junction contained 9 bases not matched to a gene. The CDR3 DNA follows: TGCAGTGCTAGATACGGACAGGGTGGGAGAGATACGCAGTATTTT. Protein sequence: CSARYGQGGRDTQYF.

This clonotype was observed at least ten times. Here the CDR3 DNA reads TGTGCCAGCAGCCCAACGGGTTCCTACAATGAGCAGTTCTTC. Its protein product is CASSPTGSYNEQFF. V is TRBV7-3 and J is TRBJ2-1; D not certain. The CDR3 is 14 residues long. Germline CDR1 SGHTA, CDR2 FQGTGA. The germline V and J ends were trimmed by 5 bases and 1 base, with 9 bases remaining between them.

The chain is built from TRBV3-1 and TRBJ2-3; D is possibly TRBD2 (7 bases). This CDR3 region has 11 residues. The germline CDR1 and CDR2 sequences are LGHDT and YNNKEL (reference sequence). V was trimmed by 8 bases and J by 14 bases, leaving 17 bases between them. The CDR3 loop reads CASFGGGPSYF. The CDR3 DNA reads as TGTGCCAGCTTCGGCGGGGGCCCGTCGTATTTT.

The table lists this clonotype with many counts. The V gene is TRBV7-9, the J gene TRBJ1-1; D unclear. In germline, CDR1 is SEHNR, CDR2 FQNEAQ (reference sequence). V was clipped by 5 bases and J by 8 bases, with 18 bases between them. The CDR3 has 14 amino acids. For the CDR3, the DNA is TGTGCCAGCAGCCACGCCGGTCCGGGATCAGAAGCTTTCTTT. It specifies CASSHAGPGSEAFF.

The chain is built from TRBV12-3 or TRBV12-4 and TRBJ1-6, with TRBD1 identical over 10 bases. V dropped 5 bases and J dropped 7; count of bases not matched to a gene: 5. CDR3 length: 15 residues. DNA of the CDR3: TGTGCCAGCAGTCCCGGGACAGGGGCCAATTCACCCCTCCACTTT. This translates into CASSPGTGANSPLHF.

CDR3 in DNA: TGCAGTGCTAGGCGGGACGGCACAGATACGCAGTATTTT. Translated: CSARRDGTDTQYF. This chain links TRBV20-1 with TRBJ2-3, with a possible D match to TRBD2 (6 bases). V was trimmed by 3 bases and J by 1 base, leaving 8 bases between them. This CDR3 is built from 13 residues. Germline V gene data show CDR1 as DFQATT and CDR2 as SNEGSKA (reference sequence).

The count of this clonotype is one. This chain uses TRBV20-1 with TRBJ1-4, with D perhaps TRBD1 (5 bases). Between the trimmed V and J ends, which lost 0 bases and 4 bases, there was a span of 9 bases. CDR1 DFQATT and CDR2 SNEGSKA come from the germline V gene (reference sequence). This CDR3 region has 14 residues. The CDR3 is CSAREWQGNEKLFF. The CDR3 DNA is TGCAGTGCTAGAGAGTGGCAGGGTAATGAAAAACTGTTTTTT.

This clonotype has ten or more counts. The V and J genes are TRBV12-3 or TRBV12-4 and TRBJ1-2; 9 bases align to TRBD1. The J segment lost 2 bases and the V segment lost 6 bases, leaving 7 bases of the junction unmatched. The CDR3 contains 15 residues. CDR3 residues: CASRVSGTGNYGYTF. CDR3 DNA sequence: TGTGCCAGCAGAGTGTCCGGGACAGGGAACTATGGCTACACCTTC.

On this clonotype: A read error may produce the germline difference seen at one junction end. The chain employs TRBV9 and TRBJ2-3, with unresolved D. Germline V gene sequence: CDR1 SGDLS, CDR2 YYNGEE. The CDR3 is 16 amino acids. The CDR3: CVSSPRAVTSTDTQYF. CDR3 bases: TGTGTCAGCAGCCCCCGGGCAGTGACTAGCACAGATACGCAGTATTTT.

This clonotype was found many times. The chain recombines TRBV20-1 with TRBJ2-5, with 14 bases aligning to TRBD2. The CDR3 extends over 18 amino acids. Trimming at V came to 1 base and at J to 1 base, leaving 8 bases not matched to a gene. Germline CDR1 DFQATT, CDR2 SNEGSKA (reference sequence). Here the CDR3 DNA reads TGCAGTGCTAGAGGAGGGACTAGCGGGGGCGCTACCCAAGAGACCCAGTACTTC. Its translation is CSARGGTSGGATQETQYF.